Below are 9 T cell receptor beta chains sequenced from a single sample in a study of T cells in Graves' hyperthyroidism and ophthalmopathy. RNA transcripts yielded amplified TCR beta CDR3 regions. Carried out on the TCR CDR3, a first-round RT-PCR used the HTBI primer set. TCRdb re-called the multiplex PCR reads through MiXCR, storing one row per CDR3 protein. The table records under 350,000 distinct CDR3 sequences, 20% to 25% of them present only once. Input material: blood. Receptors were obtained from a woman between 50 and 59 years old with Graves' hyperthyroidism.

This clonotype has at least ten counts. The genes are TRBV12-3 or TRBV12-4 and TRBJ2-2; a weak D match, TRBD1 (6 bases). This CDR3 comprises 16 residues. Trimming cost V 3 bases and J 7 bases, with 18 bases left between them. The CDR3 coding sequence is TGTGCCAGCAGTTTTGGGACCGGGACAACTCTCGGGGAGCTGTTTTTT. Its protein is CASSFGTGTTLGELFF.

The table lists this clonotype with many counts. The J gene is TRBJ2-2, the V gene TRBV2; D gene ambiguous. The CDR3 runs to 13 residues. CDR1 is SNHLY, CDR2 FYNNEI, per germline. V lost 4 bases to trimming and J lost 4 bases, with 7 bases between them. This CDR3 reads CASSVLGTGELFF. CDR3 nucleotides: TGTGCCAGCAGTGTATTGGGCACCGGGGAGCTGTTTTTT. Supplemented by reference TRBV2 and TRBJ2-2, the full variable domain reads EPEVTQTPSHQVTQMGQEVILRCVPISNHLYFYWYRQILGQKVEFLVSFYNNEISEKSEIFDDQFSVERPDGSNFTLKIRSTKLEDSAMYFCASSVLGTGELFFGEGSRLTVL.

This clonotype was detected ten times or more. This chain joins TRBV28 and TRBJ2-7; D is uncertain. V shed 6 bases and J shed 2 bases, with 11 bases lying between them. CDR1 and CDR2 from the germline V gene are MDHEN and SYDVKM. The CDR3 contains 13 residues. The CDR3 DNA is TGTGCCAGCAGCCCTACTACCCCCTACGAGCAGTACTTC. Protein sequence: CASSPTTPYEQYF.

The rearrangement uses TRBV20-1 and TRBJ2-3, with 9 bases matching TRBD1. CDR1 DFQATT and CDR2 SNEGSKA come from the germline V gene (reference sequence). The CDR3 sequence is 13 residues long. The CDR3 loop reads CSGIGQGTDTQYF. DNA for the CDR3: TGCAGCGGAATCGGACAGGGGACAGATACGCAGTATTTT.

The chain uses TRBV10-3 and TRBJ2-5, with D perhaps TRBD2 (5 bases). Germline assignment: CDR1 ENHRY and CDR2 SYGVKD. Trimming pared 8 bases from V and 7 bases from J, leaving 14 bases between. The CDR3 loop spans 12 amino acids. The CDR3 coding sequence is TGTGCCATCTCGCTAGCTGTAGGGACCCAGTACTTC. Its translation: CAISLAVGTQYF.

The chain combines TRBV5-5 with TRBJ1-1; D remains unclear. CDR1 is SGHKS, CDR2 YYEKEE, per germline (reference sequence). V was cut by 0 bases and J by 9 bases, with 6 bases left in between. This CDR3 is built from 11 residues. CDR3 loop: CASSLDSQAFF. CDR3 in DNA: TGTGCCAGCAGCTTGGACAGCCAAGCTTTCTTT.

The J gene is TRBJ2-7, the V gene TRBV4-1; perhaps TRBD2 as D (5 bases). There are 13 residues in the CDR3. Germline assignment: CDR1 MGHRA and CDR2 YSYEKL. V was clipped by 0 bases and J by 3 bases, with 6 bases between them. The CDR3 region has the DNA TGCGCCAGCAGCCAAGACGGGAACTACGAGCAGTACTTC. Encoded protein: CASSQDGNYEQYF.

This sequence joins TRBV27 and TRBJ2-7; D gene unclear. There are 13 residues in the CDR3. Germline V lookup: CDR1 MNHEY, CDR2 SMNVEV (reference sequence). V lost 7 bases, J lost 0 bases, and 10 bases lay in between. The CDR3 sequence: CASTHGPSYEQYF. The CDR3 coding sequence is TGTGCCAGCACCCACGGGCCCTCCTACGAGCAGTACTTC.

The rearrangement uses TRBV9 and TRBJ2-3; D may be TRBD1 (6 bases). The germline V gene encodes CDR1 SGDLS and CDR2 YYNGEE. The CDR3 extends over 16 amino acids. V shed 4 bases and J shed 3 bases, with 18 bases lying between them. CDR3 bases: TGTGCCAGCAGCCCCCGCCCCTCTACAGGGACAGATACGCAGTATTTT. Translated: CASSPRPSTGTDTQYF.